This T cell receptor beta chain came from a study of T-cell reconstitution after alpha-beta-depleted transplantation in children. Unique molecular identifiers were used to barcode this TCRbeta library. One entry per CDR3 protein, called by TCRdb with MiXCR from the PCR reads. The sample yields approximately 80,000 distinct CDR3 sequences, roughly 15% seen once. Trimming shortened V by 2 bases and J by 2 bases, and 7 bases separated the two germline ends. Germline CDR1 is MDHEN and CDR2 is SYDVKM. The CDR3 runs to 13 residues. The sequence derives from a male patient between 2 and 10 years old who had a stem cell transplant for acute lymphoblastic leukemia, so the T cells may come from the graft donor. The chain combines TRBV28 with TRBJ2-7; maybe TRBD2 (6 bases). This specimen was PBMCs, mostly from graft donor cells, taken 180 days after TCRalphabeta/CD19-depleted stem cell transplant. CDR3 in DNA: TGTGCCAGCAGTTTAGGGGGGACCTACGAGCAGTACTTC. Translating it yields CASSLGGTYEQYF.